This passage covers 28 T cell receptor beta chains from one sample sequenced in a study of spatial heterogeneity in lung cancer. TCRdb fed the 5' RACE reads into MiXCR, producing one record per CDR3 protein. In the table there are about 320 distinct CDR3 sequences, 22% of which are singletons. Whole-study results and caveats: Tumor mutation counts were tracked by expanded intratumoral alpha and beta TCR counts.

Time point: sample taken at primary tumor resection. These TCRs are of unknown antigen specificity. Sequencing was performed on lung tumor tissue, taken at surgery. The source is a female donor with early-stage non-small cell lung cancer.

This clonotype is labeled large. With the library built for alpha chains, this beta chain is off target and its frequency is not meaningful. The rearrangement uses TRBV6-4 and TRBJ2-2; no clear D gene. The CDR3 spans 12 residues. Trimming pared 5 bases from V and 3 bases from J, leaving 4 bases between. CDR1 is MRHNA and CDR2 is SNTAGT in the germline V gene. The CDR3 nucleotides read TGTGCCAGCAGTCGGGACACCGGGGAGCTGTTTTTT. Translated, it gives CASSRDTGELFF.

This clonotype is large (0.1 to 1%). This beta chain represents an off-target read in a library built for alpha chains; its size is of limited meaning. The genes are TRBV10-3 and TRBJ1-2; the D is unclear. V lost 0 bases to trimming and J lost 0 bases, with 5 bases between them. The CDR3 is made up of 14 amino acids. Germline V gene data show CDR1 as ENHRY and CDR2 as SYGVKD. The DNA of the CDR3 is TGTGCCATCAGTGAGTCTGGACCTAACTATGGCTACACCTTC. Protein product: CAISESGPNYGYTF.

With respect to this clonotype: Compared with germline, one end of the junction differs, possibly owing to a read error. This beta chain is an off-target read within a library intended for alpha chains, so its frequency means little. This chain links TRBV6-5 with TRBJ1-4, with D tentatively TRBD1 (6 bases). The CDR3 has 14 residues. Germline V lookup: CDR1 MNHEY, CDR2 SVGAGI. The CDR3 DNA follows: TGTGCCAGGGAAAATAGGACAGATAATCAAAAACTGTTTTTT. It yields the protein CARENRTDNQKLFF.

With respect to this clonotype: This beta chain is a stray read from a library made for alpha chains; its abundance is not meaningful. The J gene is TRBJ2-3, the V gene TRBV6-2 or TRBV6-3; the match to TRBD2 covers 10 bases. Germline CDR1 is MNHEY and CDR2 is SVGEGT. This CDR3 is 14 amino acids long. With 2 bases clipped from V and 4 bases from J, the junction kept 0 bases outside the gene matches. The CDR3: CASSYGTSADTQYF. Here the CDR3 DNA reads TGTGCCAGCAGTTACGGGACTAGCGCAGATACGCAGTATTTT.

With regard to this clonotype: This beta chain represents an off-target read in a library built for alpha chains; its size is of limited meaning. J is TRBJ2-7 and V is TRBV20-1; D is unclear. V dropped 3 bases and J dropped 6 bases, with 9 bases sitting between them. The length of the CDR3 is 11 residues. Germline CDR1 DFQATT, CDR2 SNEGSKA (reference sequence). CDR3 amino acids: CSARHIGEQYF. The CDR3 coding sequence is TGCAGTGCTAGGCACATCGGCGAGCAGTACTTC.

There are a few counts of this clonotype. The library was designed around alpha chains, so this beta chain is a stray read whose abundance carries little weight. The genes are TRBV20-1 and TRBJ2-2; no firm D call. The CDR3 sequence is 15 residues long. Trimming pared 0 bases from V and 0 bases from J, leaving 8 bases between. CDR1 and CDR2 from the germline V gene are DFQATT and SNEGSKA (reference sequence). The CDR3 loop reads CSARDPTANTGELFF. CDR3 DNA sequence: TGCAGTGCTAGAGACCCCACTGCGAACACCGGGGAGCTGTTTTTT.

The sample holds a few counts of this clonotype. The library was prepared for alpha chains; this beta chain is a stray read, so its frequency means little. V usage is TRBV29-1 and J usage is TRBJ1-1; no clear D gene. With 7 bases removed from V and 0 bases from J, the gap between germline ends came to 9 bases. Germline CDR1 reads SQVTM; CDR2 reads ANQGSEA. The CDR3 consists of 12 residues. The CDR3 sequence is CSASLMNTEAFF. CDR3 coding DNA: TGCAGCGCTTCACTGATGAACACTGAAGCTTTCTTT. The whole variable domain, filled in from reference TRBV29-1 and TRBJ1-1, reads SAVISQKPSRDICQRGTSLTIQCQVDSQVTMMFWYRQQPGQSLTLIATANQGSEATYESGFVIDKFPISRPNLTFSTLTVSNMSPEDSSIYLCSASLMNTEAFFGQGTRLTVV.

This clonotype was observed a handful of times. Within a library made for alpha chains, this beta chain is off target, and its count is uninformative. V is TRBV6-2 or TRBV6-3 and J is TRBJ2-4; D perhaps matches TRBD1 (5 bases). The CDR3 runs to 12 residues. In germline, CDR1 is MNHEY, CDR2 SVGEGT. Trimming took off 10 bases at V and 6 bases at J, with 13 bases between the two ends. The CDR3 DNA sequence: TGTGCCATCTCGCAGGGCGTAAACATTCAGTACTTC. It specifies CAISQGVNIQYF.

This clonotype appeared a few times. This beta chain lies outside the target of a library built for alpha chains; its clone size means little. V and J are TRBV3-1 and TRBJ2-7, with D perhaps TRBD1 (5 bases). Germline CDR1 is LGHDT and CDR2 is YNNKEL (reference sequence). The V end was cut by 4 bases, the J end by 2 bases, with 6 bases between. The CDR3 contains 12 residues. The CDR3 region is CASSPGPYEQYF. The CDR3 DNA reads as TGTGCCAGCAGCCCAGGGCCCTACGAGCAGTACTTC.

This clonotype turned up a few times. This beta chain is an unintended read in a library built for alpha chains; its size means little. The chain recombines TRBV7-8 with TRBJ2-7; no firm D call. Deletions cut 2 bases from V and 1 base from J, with 9 bases between. The CDR3 length is 14 residues. Germline V CDR1 and CDR2: SGHVS, FQNEAQ. Here the CDR3 reads CASSLLGGSYEQYF. CDR3 coding DNA: TGTGCCAGCAGCTTATTGGGTGGGTCCTACGAGCAGTACTTC. Based on the CDR3 plus reference TRBV7-8 and TRBJ2-7, the full variable domain is GAGVSQSPRYKVAKRGQDVALRCDPISGHVSLFWYQQALGQGPEFLTYFQNEAQLDKSGLPSDRFFAERPEGSVSTLKIQRTQQEDSAVYLCASSLLGGSYEQYFGPGTRLTVT.

A note on this clonotype: The library was built for alpha chains, so this beta chain is an off-target read and its size means little. The gene calls are TRBV11-1 and TRBJ2-1; 8 nucleotides agree with TRBD2. Trimming cost V 5 bases and J 9 bases; bases outside gene matches: 0. This CDR3 contains 11 residues. Germline V gene data show CDR1 as SGHAT and CDR2 as FQDESV (reference sequence). CDR3 DNA: TGTGCCAGCAGCCGGGGGGGTGAGCAGTTCTTC. This gives the protein CASSRGGEQFF.

As concerns this clonotype: This beta chain turned up in a library designed for alpha chains; as an off-target read, its abundance says little. This sequence joins TRBV12-3 or TRBV12-4 and TRBJ2-3, with a weak D call TRBD1 (6 bases). V lost 5 bases to trimming and J lost 0 bases, with 6 bases between them. The CDR3 sequence is 13 residues long. The CDR3, as DNA: TGTGCCAGCAGTGGACAGAGCACAGATACGCAGTATTTT. Its protein product is CASSGQSTDTQYF.

In the case of this clonotype: This beta chain is a stray sequence in a library constructed for alpha chains; its clone size is not meaningful. This rearrangement joins TRBV10-3 to TRBJ1-2, with a possible D match to TRBD1 (6 bases). Per germline, CDR1 ENHRY and CDR2 SYGVKD. CDR3 length equals 14 residues. V was shortened by 2 bases and J by 0 bases, with 7 bases between the two germline ends. The CDR3: CAISETGPNYGYTF. The CDR3 coding sequence is TGTGCCATCAGTGAGACAGGGCCTAACTATGGCTACACCTTC.

By frequency in the sample, this clonotype is large (0.1 to 1%). Since the library was made to target alpha chains, this beta chain is a stray read and its abundance is not meaningful. This chain uses TRBV25-1 with TRBJ1-2; D unclear. Germline V gene data show CDR1 as MGHDK and CDR2 as SYGVNS. V dropped 3 bases and J dropped 3 bases, with 11 bases sitting between them. This CDR3 comprises 14 residues. The CDR3 protein is CASSESPGHYGYTF. In DNA, the CDR3 is TGTGCCAGCAGTGAGTCACCGGGTCACTATGGCTACACCTTC.

Details on this clonotype: Within a library made for alpha chains, this beta chain is off target, and its count is uninformative. CDR3 sequence: CASSARRLAGDPNEQFF. The CDR3 coding sequence is TGTGCCAGCAGCGCACGAAGGCTAGCGGGGGACCCCAATGAGCAGTTCTTC. The chain links TRBV7-9 to TRBJ2-1, with TRBD2 identical over 10 bases. The CDR3 length is 17 residues. Trimming took 5 bases from V and 6 from J; bases not matched to a gene: 13. The germline CDR1 and CDR2 sequences are SEHNR and FQNEAQ (reference sequence).

As to this clonotype: This beta chain is a stray sequence in a library constructed for alpha chains; its clone size is not meaningful. V is TRBV7-9 and J is TRBJ2-3; D is tentatively TRBD1 or TRBD2 (6 bases each). The length of the CDR3 is 14 residues. CDR1 SEHNR and CDR2 FQNEAQ come from the germline V gene (reference sequence). V gave up 1 base and J gave up 7 bases, with 12 bases separating them. The CDR3 sequence is CASSLDRGPNTQYF. The CDR3, as DNA: TGTGCCAGCAGCTTAGATCGGGGGCCGAATACGCAGTATTTT.

This clonotype came up a few times. The size of this beta chain means little, since it is a stray read in a library made for alpha chains. The chain recombines TRBV3-1 with TRBJ2-1; D might be TRBD1 (6 bases). The CDR3 is 14 amino acids. The V end lost 1 base, the J end lost 8 bases, and 12 bases lay between the germline ends. Germline CDR1 LGHDT, CDR2 YNNKEL (reference sequence). The CDR3 region is CASSQGQGIYEQFF. DNA for the CDR3: TGTGCCAGCAGCCAAGGTCAGGGGATCTATGAGCAGTTCTTC.

On this clonotype itself: The library was designed around alpha chains, so this beta chain is a stray read whose abundance carries little weight. The chain has TRBV2 and TRBJ1-6; a possible D gene is TRBD1 (6 bases). Germline V gives CDR1 SNHLY, CDR2 FYNNEI. The length of the CDR3 is 14 residues. The germline V and J ends were trimmed by 4 bases and 5 bases, with 9 bases remaining between them. Here the CDR3 DNA reads TGTGCCAGCAGTGGAGACAGGAATAATTCACCCCTCCACTTT. It translates to CASSGDRNNSPLHF.

A remark on this clonotype: Since the library was made to target alpha chains, this beta chain is a stray read and its abundance is not meaningful. The J gene is TRBJ2-3, the V gene TRBV5-4; D unclear. Germline V gene data show CDR1 as SGHNT and CDR2 as YYREEE (reference sequence). The length of the CDR3 is 13 residues. V shed 0 bases and J shed 3 bases, with 5 bases lying between them. The CDR3 spells CASSLVSTDTQYF. CDR3 DNA sequence: TGTGCCAGCAGCTTGGTTTCGACAGATACGCAGTATTTT. Full variable domain (outside the CDR3, taken from reference TRBV5-4 and TRBJ2-3): ETGVTQSPTHLIKTRGQQVTLRCSSQSGHNTVSWYQQALGQGPQFIFQYYREEENGRGNFPPRFSGLQFPNYSSELNVNALELDDSALYLCASSLVSTDTQYFGPGTRLTVL.

Note on this clonotype: This beta chain came through as a stray read in a library set up for alpha chains, and its size says little. The chain carries TRBV5-6 and TRBJ2-7, with 8 positions matching TRBD1. Per the germline V gene, CDR1 is SGHDT and CDR2 is YYEEEE. Trimming removed 2 bases from V and 3 bases from J; junction bases left unmatched: 1. The CDR3 runs 13 residues. The CDR3 nucleotides are TGTGCCAGCAGCTTAACAGGGGGCTACGAGCAGTACTTC. It specifies CASSLTGGYEQYF. The whole variable domain, filled in from reference TRBV5-6 and TRBJ2-7, reads DAGVTQSPTHLIKTRGQQVTLRCSPKSGHDTVSWYQQALGQGPQFIFQYYEEEERQRGNFPDRFSGHQFPNYSSELNVNALLLGDSALYLCASSLTGGYEQYFGPGTRLTVT.

This clonotype was seen a few times. This beta chain is off target for a library built for alpha chains, so its abundance means little. V gene TRBV29-1 combines with J gene TRBJ1-1; tentative D call: TRBD1 (6 bases). Germline CDR1 SQVTM, CDR2 ANQGSEA. V was pared by 5 bases and J by 0 bases, with 13 bases between. The CDR3 covers 14 residues. Here the CDR3 DNA reads TGCAGCGTTTCGATCAGGGGCTTGAACACTGAAGCTTTCTTT. It yields the protein CSVSIRGLNTEAFF.

Comment on this clonotype: The CDR3 does not end in the conserved phenylalanine or tryptophan, so this is likely a read error. With the library built for alpha chains, this beta chain is off target and its frequency is not meaningful. The gene calls are TRBV5-6 and TRBJ2-6; no clear D gene. The germline gives CDR1 SGHDT, CDR2 YYEEEE. CDR3 length: 13 residues. V shed 2 bases and J shed 1 base, with 1 base lying between them. CDR3 nucleotides: TGTGCCAGCAGCTTATCTGGGGCCAACGTCCTGACTTAC. Its translation is CASSLSGANVLTY.

By share of the sample, this clonotype is large (0.1 to 1%). Found in a library prepared for alpha chains, this beta chain is an off-target read, and its abundance has little meaning. The rearrangement uses TRBV7-2 and TRBJ2-1; 8 bases align to TRBD2. The CDR3 spans 13 residues. Germline CDR1 is SGHTA and CDR2 is FQGNSA. The ends lost 4 bases at V and 7 bases at J; junction bases unmatched: 3. This CDR3 is CASSYSGGNEQFF. The CDR3 nucleotides are TGTGCCAGCAGCTACTCGGGGGGGAATGAGCAGTTCTTC.

This clonotype counts as large. Since the library was made to target alpha chains, this beta chain is a stray read and its abundance is not meaningful. V usage is TRBV7-2 and J usage is TRBJ2-1, with a tentative D call TRBD2 (5 bases). This CDR3 has 13 residues. CDR1 SGHTA and CDR2 FQGNSA come from the germline V gene. Between the trimmed V and J ends, which lost 3 bases and 6 bases, there was a span of 9 bases. The CDR3 protein is CASSFSGGNEQFF. The CDR3 coding sequence is TGTGCCAGCAGCTTCTCCGGAGGCAATGAGCAGTTCTTC.

This clonotype turned up a few times. The library was designed around alpha chains, so this beta chain is a stray read whose abundance carries little weight. The V and J genes are TRBV20-1 and TRBJ2-5, with unresolved D. Between the trimmed V and J ends, which lost 4 bases and 4 bases, there was a span of 7 bases. Germline V gene sequence: CDR1 DFQATT, CDR2 SNEGSKA (reference sequence). This CDR3 spans 11 amino acids. Here the CDR3 DNA reads TGCAGTGCTATACCGTCAGAGACCCAGTACTTC. Protein: CSAIPSETQYF.

This clonotype occurred a few times. Since it is a stray read in a library aimed at alpha chains, this beta chain has a size that is not meaningful. The rearrangement joins TRBV18 to TRBJ2-7, with TRBD2 as a possible D gene (6 bases). This CDR3 region has 14 residues. CDR1 is KGHSH, CDR2 LQKENI, per germline. With 2 bases removed from V and 1 base from J, the gap between germline ends came to 9 bases. The CDR3 nucleotides are TGTGCCAGCTCACCAAGCGGGTTTTCCTACGAGCAGTACTTC. Translating it yields CASSPSGFSYEQYF.

This clonotype is deemed large. Within a library made for alpha chains, this beta chain is off target, and its count is uninformative. This chain links TRBV7-6 with TRBJ2-2, with D uncertain. Germline V gene lookup returns CDR1 SGHVS and CDR2 FNYEAQ. V was trimmed by 5 bases and J by 8 bases, leaving 24 bases between them. The CDR3 contains 17 residues. The CDR3 region is CASSSSLGYLGAGELFF. In nucleotides, the CDR3 is TGTGCCAGCAGCAGCTCGTTGGGGTATCTCGGTGCAGGGGAGCTGTTTTTT.

For this clonotype: This beta chain represents an off-target read in a library built for alpha chains; its size is of limited meaning. The chain has TRBV29-1 and TRBJ2-5, with D perhaps TRBD2 (5 bases). V was cut by 7 bases and J by 5 bases, with 11 bases left in between. There are 11 residues in the CDR3. The germline V gene has CDR1 SQVTM and CDR2 ANQGSEA. The CDR3: CSGGSWETQYF. CDR3 sequence (DNA): TGCAGCGGCGGGTCTTGGGAGACCCAGTACTTC.